This passage covers 16 T cell receptor beta chains from one sample sequenced in a study of glioma-infiltrating T cells. Using RNA template, CDR3s of TCR alpha and beta were amplified with iRepertoire arm-PCR. TCRdb used MiXCR to reprocess the multiplex PCR reads, holding one entry per CDR3 protein. The data show fewer than 200,000 distinct CDR3 sequences, more than 25% seen once. Sequences were obtained from glioma tissue, nonneoplastic brain tissue, or PBMCs (not recorded which). The receptors were gathered from a human donor with low-grade glioma or glioblastoma, undergoing nonglioma brain surgery, or in good health (not recorded which).

This clonotype was picked up many times. CDR3 protein: CATSRDSPNEQFF. Written as DNA, the CDR3 is TGTGCCACCAGCAGAGATAGCCCCAATGAGCAGTTCTTC. The V call is TRBV15, the J call TRBJ2-1; D remains ambiguous. The length of the CDR3 is 13 residues. Per the germline V gene, CDR1 is LNHNV and CDR2 is YYDKDF (reference sequence). Between the trimmed V and J ends, which lost 0 bases and 6 bases, there was a span of 6 bases.

Comment on this clonotype: With a much larger clone just one base away, this may be a read error. The chain couples TRBV3-1 to TRBJ2-1; D is undetermined. This CDR3 is 12 amino acids long. V was cut by 4 bases and J by 6 bases, with 7 bases left in between. CDR1 is LGHDT, CDR2 YNNKEL, per germline (reference sequence). Here the CDR3 DNA reads TGTGCCAGCAGCCCCTTAATCAATGAGCAGTTCTTC. The encoded protein is CASSPLINEQFF.

This clonotype was seen ten or more times. V gene TRBV6-2 or TRBV6-3 combines with J gene TRBJ1-1; 7 bases fit TRBD1. Germline V lookup: CDR1 MNHEY, CDR2 SVGEGT. CDR3 length: 14 residues. V shed 5 bases, J shed 2 bases, and the junction held 5 bases outside the gene matches. CDR3: CASSLGQANTEAFF. DNA for the CDR3: TGTGCCAGCAGTCTCGGACAGGCAAACACTGAAGCTTTCTTT.

Concerning this clonotype itself: A much larger clone lies a single base off, so this may be a read error. The chain carries TRBV20-1 and TRBJ2-5, with 7 bases fitting TRBD1. This CDR3 contains 13 residues. Germline CDR1 is DFQATT and CDR2 is SNEGSKA (reference sequence). The CDR3 spells CSARGDSQETKYF. Written as DNA, the CDR3 is TGCAGTGCTAGAGGGGACAGCCAAGAGACCAAGTACTTC.

In this sample, this clonotype turned up many times. CDR3 sequence reads: CASSPDSYEQYF. In nucleotides, the CDR3 is TGTGCCAGCAGCCCAGACAGCTACGAGCAGTACTTC. The chain recombines TRBV28 with TRBJ2-7; TRBD1 is a possible D gene (5 bases). The CDR3 consists of 12 residues. Trimming pared 6 bases from V and 3 bases from J, leaving 9 bases between. Germline CDR1 MDHEN, CDR2 SYDVKM.

This clonotype was observed at least ten times. The rearrangement links TRBV6-1 to TRBJ2-7; D not resolved. This CDR3 is built from 12 residues. With 5 bases removed from V and 5 bases from J, the gap between germline ends came to 10 bases. Germline CDR1 is MNHNS and CDR2 is SASEGT. This chain's CDR3 is CASSPTRDEQYF. The CDR3 nucleotides read TGTGCCAGCAGTCCAACCCGAGACGAGCAGTACTTC.

The chain employs TRBV7-2 and TRBJ2-3, with a possible D match to TRBD2 (6 bases). V was cut by 8 bases and J by 2 bases, with 14 bases left in between. The CDR3 has 14 residues. In germline, CDR1 is SGHTA, CDR2 FQGNSA. CDR3 region: CASLGGYNTDTQYF. In DNA form, the CDR3 reads TGTGCCAGCCTGGGAGGATATAACACAGATACGCAGTATTTT.

The V call is TRBV4-1, the J call TRBJ1-1, with D unclear. The ends were cut back, 3 bases at V and 4 bases at J, with 15 bases in the middle. From germline, CDR1 is MGHRA and CDR2 YSYEKL. The CDR3 covers 15 residues. CDR3 region: CASSQELKWLTEAFF. CDR3 bases: TGCGCCAGCAGCCAGGAACTAAAGTGGCTCACTGAAGCTTTCTTT.

This clonotype was observed at least ten times. V gene TRBV6-1 combines with J gene TRBJ2-3; D gene ambiguous. Germline V CDR1 and CDR2: MNHNS, SASEGT. The germline V and J ends were trimmed by 6 bases and 2 bases, with 12 bases remaining between them. The CDR3 has 14 residues. In nucleotides, the CDR3 is TGTGCCAGCAGCACCCAAGCAAACACAGATACGCAGTATTTT. Its translation: CASSTQANTDTQYF.

To note about this clonotype: A much larger clone sits a single nucleotide away, making a read error possible. This sequence joins TRBV18 and TRBJ1-5; no definite D call. The CDR3 has 13 amino acids. The germline CDR1 and CDR2 sequences are KGHSH and LQKENI. V gave up 2 bases and J gave up 6 bases, with 8 bases separating them. The CDR3, as DNA: TGTGCCAGCTCACCAGGTCCGCGTCAGCCCCAGCATTTT. It yields the protein CASSPGPRQPQHF.

This clonotype was seen repeatedly, ten times or more. The chain uses TRBV20-1 and TRBJ1-5; the D is unclear. Trimming pared 4 bases from V and 0 bases from J, leaving 7 bases between. CDR1 and CDR2 from the germline V gene are DFQATT and SNEGSKA (reference sequence). The CDR3 consists of 13 residues. This CDR3 is CSAKQYSNQPQHF. The DNA for the CDR3 is TGCAGTGCTAAACAATATAGCAATCAGCCCCAGCATTTT.

This clonotype was picked up a small number of times. The DNA for the CDR3 is TGCGCCAGCAGCCCCTTCCTCCGCCTAGCGGGAGCGGGGGAGCAGTACTTC. Protein product: CASSPFLRLAGAGEQYF. The chain employs TRBV5-1 and TRBJ2-7; TRBD2 matches at 10 bases. V lost 4 bases and J lost 7; bases outside the gene matches: 17. The CDR3 sequence is 17 residues long. Germline CDR1 reads SGHRS; CDR2 reads YFSETQ. The whole variable domain, remainder taken from reference TRBV5-1 and TRBJ2-7, is KAGVTQTPRYLIKTRGQQVTLSCSPISGHRSVSWYQQTPGQGLQFLFEYFSETQRNKGNFPGRFSGRQFSNSRSEMNVSTLELGDSALYLCASSPFLRLAGAGEQYFGPGTRLTVT.

This clonotype has a count of ten or more. The rearrangement links TRBV20-1 to TRBJ2-7, with 7 bases lining up with TRBD1. Unmatched junction bases numbered 5, after V lost 6 bases and J lost 0 bases. The germline CDR1 and CDR2 sequences are DFQATT and SNEGSKA (reference sequence). This CDR3 has 13 amino acids. CDR3 nucleotide sequence: TGCAGTGCCCAAGGGGGCTTCTCCTACGAGCAGTACTTC. It yields the protein CSAQGGFSYEQYF.

This clonotype was counted ten times or more. V and J are TRBV20-1 and TRBJ1-5; weak D call: TRBD1 (6 bases). Trimming cost V 3 bases and J 3 bases, with 12 bases left between them. Germline V CDR1 and CDR2: DFQATT, SNEGSKA (reference sequence). The CDR3 has 14 amino acids. The CDR3 nucleotides are TGCAGTGCTAGCGAAGGGGGGACCAATCAGCCCCAGCATTTT. Translation gives CSASEGGTNQPQHF.

This clonotype was recorded many times. The CDR3 is CASMAQSNYGYTF. The DNA for the CDR3 is TGTGCCAGCATGGCCCAATCGAACTATGGCTACACCTTC. The chain has TRBV25-1 and TRBJ1-2; D is uncertain. Trimming left V 7 bases short and J 2 bases short, with 11 bases between. CDR1 and CDR2 (germline): MGHDK, SYGVNS. The CDR3 covers 13 residues.

This CDR3 is CSVEYHPGSYGYTF. The CDR3 DNA is TGCAGCGTTGAATATCACCCAGGGTCCTATGGCTACACCTTC. The chain is built from TRBV29-1 and TRBJ1-2; D possibly corresponds to TRBD1 (5 bases). The V gene lost 2 bases and the J gene lost 4 bases, with 14 bases spanning the gap. CDR1 SQVTM and CDR2 ANQGSEA come from the germline V gene. This CDR3 has 14 amino acids.